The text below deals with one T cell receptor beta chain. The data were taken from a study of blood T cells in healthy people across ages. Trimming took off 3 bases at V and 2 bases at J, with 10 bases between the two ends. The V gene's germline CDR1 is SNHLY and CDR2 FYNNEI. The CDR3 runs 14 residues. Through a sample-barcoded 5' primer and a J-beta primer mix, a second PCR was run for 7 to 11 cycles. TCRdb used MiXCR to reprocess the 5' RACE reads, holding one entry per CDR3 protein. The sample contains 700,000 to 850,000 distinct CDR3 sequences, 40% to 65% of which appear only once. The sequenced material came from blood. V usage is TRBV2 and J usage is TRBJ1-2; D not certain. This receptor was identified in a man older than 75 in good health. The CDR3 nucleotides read TGTGCCAGCAGTGACGGCAGATCGAACTATGGCTACACCTTC. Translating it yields CASSDGRSNYGYTF.